These 27 T cell receptor beta chains were sequenced from one sample in a study of blood T cell repertoires in COVID-19. The assay was immunoSEQ multiplex PCR, and TCRdb's table has in-frame clones only and misses some. The sample includes 130,000 or so clones, just under 85% of them seen just once. Input material: peripheral blood. These receptors were taken from a woman of 80 years or more with acute or convalescent COVID-19.

The chain couples TRBV18 to TRBJ1-3; 10 nucleotides line up with TRBD1. Germline-derived CDR1 and CDR2 are KGHSH and LQKENI. J was trimmed by 4 bases and V by 3 bases; bases with no gene match: 3. The CDR3 extends over 15 amino acids. CDR3 loop: CASSPTGGSGNTIYF. The DNA for the CDR3 is TGTGCCAGCTCACCGACAGGGGGCTCGGGAAACACCATATATTTT. Variable domain in full (rest from reference TRBV18 and TRBJ1-3): NAGVMQNPRHLVRRRGQEARLRCSPMKGHSHVYWYRQLPEEGLKFMVYLQKENIIDESGMPKERFSAEFPKEGPSILRIQQVVRGDSAAYFCASSPTGGSGNTIYFGEGSWLTVV.

The rearrangement joins TRBV9 to TRBJ1-2; possible D gene TRBD1, 5 bases. Trimming pared 3 bases from V and 1 base from J, leaving 7 bases between. This CDR3 region has 13 residues. CDR1 SGDLS and CDR2 YYNGEE come from the germline V gene. The chain's CDR3 is CASSATVNYGYTF. The CDR3 nucleotides are TGTGCCAGCAGCGCGACAGTTAACTATGGCTACACCTTC.

V gene TRBV2 combines with J gene TRBJ2-1; the match to TRBD2 covers 10 bases. The CDR3 covers 16 residues. CDR1 SNHLY and CDR2 FYNNEI come from the germline V gene. V was clipped by 6 bases and J by 2 bases; unmatched bases: 7. The CDR3 DNA sequence: TGTGCCAGCAGCCAGCGGGGGGGCCGCACCTACAATGAGCAGTTCTTC. Protein: CASSQRGGRTYNEQFF.

V usage is TRBV18 and J usage is TRBJ1-5; 9 bases map to TRBD1. CDR3 length: 14 amino acids. In germline, CDR1 is KGHSH, CDR2 LQKENI. With V trimmed by 4 bases and J by 5 bases, 3 bases remained unmatched. The CDR3 loop is CASSRDRDYQPQHF. In nucleotides, the CDR3 is TGTGCCAGCTCACGGGACAGGGACTATCAGCCCCAGCATTTT. Full variable domain (missing parts from reference TRBV18 and TRBJ1-5): NAGVMQNPRHLVRRRGQEARLRCSPMKGHSHVYWYRQLPEEGLKFMVYLQKENIIDESGMPKERFSAEFPKEGPSILRIQQVVRGDSAAYFCASSRDRDYQPQHFGDGTRLSIL.

The rearrangement uses TRBV10-1 and TRBJ2-7; 8 bases match TRBD1. The junction had 5 bases not matched to a gene; V was cut back by 5 bases and J by 5 bases. In germline, CDR1 is WNHNN, CDR2 SYGVQD (reference sequence). This CDR3 has 13 amino acids. CDR3 sequence reads: CASSFQGADEQYF. The CDR3 DNA reads TGCGCCAGCAGTTTCCAGGGGGCGGACGAGCAGTACTTC.

The chain links TRBV2 to TRBJ1-3; D not resolved. The CDR3 covers 13 residues. Trimming took off 4 bases at V and 4 bases at J, with 8 bases between the two ends. CDR1 and CDR2 from the germline V gene are SNHLY and FYNNEI. The CDR3 nucleotides are TGTGCCAGCAGTGGAGGGTTCGGAAACACCATATATTTT. This codes for CASSGGFGNTIYF.

The rearrangement links TRBV28 to TRBJ1-4; 7 bases map to TRBD1. Trimming at V came to 5 bases and at J to 0 bases, leaving 12 bases not matched to a gene. The CDR3 is made up of 18 amino acids. Germline lookup yields CDR1 MDHEN and CDR2 SYDVKM. Here the CDR3 DNA reads TGTGCCAGCAGTCTTAACCGGGGACAGACTGCAACTAATGAAAAACTGTTTTTT. As protein: CASSLNRGQTATNEKLFF.

V gene TRBV28 combines with J gene TRBJ2-6, with D possibly TRBD2 on 5 matching bases. CDR1 and CDR2 from the germline V gene are MDHEN and SYDVKM. This CDR3 region has 15 residues. V was shortened by 2 bases and J by 0 bases, with 5 bases between the two germline ends. For the CDR3, the DNA is TGTGCCAGCAGTTTACGGGACTCTGGGGCCAACGTCCTGACTTTC. This sequence encodes CASSLRDSGANVLTF. The full variable domain, rest sourced from reference TRBV28 and TRBJ2-6, is DVKVTQSSRYLVKRTGEKVFLECVQDMDHENMFWYRQDPGLGLRLIYFSYDVKMKEKGDIPEGYSVSREKKERFSLILESASTNQTSMYLCASSLRDSGANVLTFGAGSRLTVL.

This chain links TRBV18 with TRBJ2-2; D is unresolved. Germline values: CDR1 KGHSH, CDR2 LQKENI. This CDR3 is 14 amino acids long. Between the trimmed V and J ends, which lost 6 bases and 5 bases, there was a span of 13 bases. This CDR3 is CASSGERRTGELFF. DNA of the CDR3: TGTGCCAGCTCCGGAGAACGTCGAACCGGGGAGCTGTTTTTT.

The chain has TRBV11-3 and TRBJ1-1, with unresolved D. The germline V gene has CDR1 SGHNT and CDR2 YENEEA. V lost 6 bases and J 1 base, leaving 6 bases between the germline ends. The CDR3 totals 12 residues. This CDR3 reads CASRDSNTEAFF. DNA of the CDR3: TGTGCCAGCAGGGACTCGAACACTGAAGCTTTCTTT.

The chain combines TRBV21-1 with TRBJ2-3; TRBD2 is the table's D call, not checked against the DNA. TRBV21-1 is noted as a pseudogene. The CDR3 is 19 residues long. The CDR3 DNA is TGTGCCAGCAGCAAAGTCGGTTCGTGGCGGGGCGCTAGCACAGATACGCAGTATTTT. This gives the protein CASSKVGSWRGASTDTQYF.

This chain connects TRBV29-1 to TRBJ2-3; TRBD1 matches 7 bases. Germline lookup yields CDR1 SQVTM and CDR2 ANQGSEA. The length of the CDR3 is 14 residues. Trimming at V came to 5 bases and at J to 1 base, leaving 6 bases not matched to a gene. The CDR3 DNA reads TGCAGCGTTTCCCGACAGGGACGCACAGATACGCAGTATTTT. It is translated as CSVSRQGRTDTQYF.

Here the CDR3 reads CATSRESNEKLFF. CDR3 nucleotides: TGTGCCACCAGCAGAGAGTCGAATGAAAAACTGTTTTTT. This chain links TRBV15 with TRBJ1-4, with no clear D. The V gene's germline CDR1 is LNHNV and CDR2 YYDKDF (reference sequence). This CDR3 is built from 13 residues. V was trimmed by 0 bases and J by 5 bases, leaving 4 bases between them. The complete variable domain, with remaining parts taken from reference TRBV15 and TRBJ1-4, reads DAMVIQNPRYQVTQFGKPVTLSCSQTLNHNVMYWYQQKSSQAPKLLFHYYDKDFNNEADTPDNFQSRRPNTSFCFLDIRSPGLGDTAMYLCATSRESNEKLFFGSGTQLSVL.

V usage is TRBV29-1 and J usage is TRBJ1-2; 9 positions agree with TRBD1. Trimming took 5 bases from V and 6 from J; bases not matched to a gene: 4. The CDR3 sequence is 12 residues long. Germline V gives CDR1 SQVTM, CDR2 ANQGSEA. Here the CDR3 DNA reads TGCAGCGTTTGGGACAGGGATAATGGCTACACCTTC. It specifies CSVWDRDNGYTF.

CDR3 in amino acids: CASSIGTTRGTDTQYF. DNA of the CDR3: TGTGCCAGTAGTATCGGGACTACTCGAGGGACAGATACGCAGTATTTT. V gene TRBV19 combines with J gene TRBJ2-3; 7 bases are shared with TRBD2. The CDR3 spans 16 residues. V trimming: 3 bases; J trimming: 3 bases; junction bases outside the gene matches: 9. Germline values: CDR1 LNHDA, CDR2 SQIVND (reference sequence).

CDR3 protein: CASSLAGAGGSYEQYF. The CDR3 DNA follows: TGCGCCAGCAGCTTGGCGGGGGCAGGGGGCTCCTACGAGCAGTACTTC. The chain combines TRBV5-1 with TRBJ2-7; tentatively, D is TRBD1 (7 bases). The V gene's germline CDR1 is SGHRS and CDR2 YFSETQ. V was cut by 0 bases and J by 0 bases, with 13 bases left in between. The CDR3 sequence is 16 residues long.

This chain links TRBV7-3 with TRBJ2-5, with TRBD2 identical over 11 bases. CDR1 and CDR2 (germline): SGHTA, FQGTGA. V lost 5 bases and J lost 5; bases outside the gene matches: 4. The CDR3 runs 14 residues. Here the CDR3 reads CASSLGTSGETQYF. The CDR3 DNA reads as TGTGCCAGCAGCCTAGGGACTAGCGGTGAGACCCAGTACTTC.

Remarks on this clone: Other DNA sequences in this sample translate to the same CDR3. This CDR3 is CASSRQGANEKLFF. CDR3 DNA sequence: TGTGCCAGCAGCCGACAGGGGGCTAATGAAAAACTGTTTTTT. The chain joins TRBV6-6 to TRBJ1-4; TRBD1 agrees at 9 bases. V dropped 6 bases and J dropped 3; count of bases not matched to a gene: 2. Germline loops: CDR1 MNHNY, CDR2 SVGAGI (reference sequence). The CDR3 has 14 amino acids.

This clone was seen just once. V usage is TRBV30 and J usage is TRBJ1-5; 10 nucleotides agree with TRBD1. V lost 5 bases to trimming and J lost 3 bases; unmatched junction nucleotides: 10. This CDR3 comprises 16 residues. CDR1 is GTSNPN, CDR2 SVGIG, per germline (reference sequence). CDR3 sequence reads: CAWATGGRAYNQPQHF. In DNA form, the CDR3 reads TGTGCCTGGGCGACAGGGGGCCGAGCTTACAATCAGCCCCAGCATTTT.

This chain joins TRBV11-2 and TRBJ1-5; D is undetermined. The V and J ends lost 2 bases and 2 bases respectively, with 7 bases between them. The CDR3 is made up of 14 amino acids. Germline CDR1 and CDR2: SGHAT and FQNNGV. For the CDR3, the DNA is TGTGCCAGCAGCTTAAAGCCCGGCAATCAGCCCCAGCATTTT. Protein: CASSLKPGNQPQHF. The entire variable domain, with the rest obtained from reference TRBV11-2 and TRBJ1-5, is as follows: EAGVAQSPRYKIIEKRQSVAFWCNPISGHATLYWYQQILGQGPKLLIQFQNNGVVDDSQLPKDRFSAERLKGVDSTLKIQPAKLEDSAVYLCASSLKPGNQPQHFGDGTRLSIL.

This clone was picked up one time. The chain is built from TRBV9 and TRBJ1-3; D remains unclear. V lost 6 bases, J lost 0 bases, and 16 bases lay in between. The length of the CDR3 is 16 residues. The germline gives CDR1 SGDLS, CDR2 YYNGEE. CDR3 sequence: CASTTTPGISGNTIYF. Written as DNA, the CDR3 is TGTGCCAGCACCACAACTCCGGGAATCTCTGGAAACACCATATATTTT.

The chain joins TRBV5-1 to TRBJ1-1, with TRBD1 as a possible D gene (6 bases). Trimming took off 4 bases at V and 3 bases at J, with 13 bases between the two ends. The CDR3 consists of 14 residues. Germline V lookup: CDR1 SGHRS, CDR2 YFSETQ. The CDR3: CASSEQGRDTEAFF. DNA of the CDR3: TGCGCCAGCAGCGAGCAGGGGAGGGACACTGAAGCTTTCTTT.

This clone has just one count. The chain couples TRBV2 to TRBJ2-2, with 10 bases identical to TRBD1. Germline values: CDR1 SNHLY, CDR2 FYNNEI. CDR3 length equals 18 residues. V dropped 0 bases and J dropped 0; count of bases not matched to a gene: 4. The CDR3 loop is CASSEARDRGANTGELFF. The CDR3 bases are TGTGCCAGCAGTGAAGCCAGGGACAGGGGAGCGAACACCGGGGAGCTGTTTTTT.

The V call is TRBV6-1, the J call TRBJ1-1; TRBD1 matches at 9 bases. This CDR3 has 18 residues. Trimming took 0 bases from V and 6 from J; bases not matched to a gene: 14. Per germline, CDR1 MNHNS and CDR2 SASEGT. The CDR3 reads CASSEALHPGQGSAEAFF. The CDR3 DNA follows: TGTGCCAGCAGTGAAGCGCTTCACCCCGGACAGGGGTCGGCTGAAGCTTTCTTT.

The rearrangement uses TRBV5-1 and TRBJ1-2; possibly TRBD1 for D (5 bases). Germline V gene sequence: CDR1 SGHRS, CDR2 YFSETQ. CDR3 length equals 15 residues. Trimming left V 2 bases short and J 0 bases short, with 11 bases between. The DNA for the CDR3 is TGCGCCAGCAGCTTCCGGACAAATTCTAACTATGGCTACACCTTC. This sequence encodes CASSFRTNSNYGYTF.

The chain joins TRBV18 to TRBJ1-1; D call uncertain. Trimming left V 8 bases short and J 0 bases short, with 10 bases between. Germline CDR1 KGHSH, CDR2 LQKENI. The CDR3 covers 13 residues. The CDR3 DNA is TGTGCCAGCGCTCCCGGGGTGAACACTGAAGCTTTCTTT. This encodes CASAPGVNTEAFF.

The chain joins TRBV6-6 to TRBJ2-5; possible D gene TRBD2, 5 bases. CDR1 is MNHNY and CDR2 is SVGAGI in the germline V gene (reference sequence). The CDR3 length is 13 residues. V was clipped by 2 bases and J by 5 bases, with 9 bases between them. The CDR3 region has the DNA TGTGCCAGCAGTTACGAGGGTTACGAGACCCAGTACTTC. Protein sequence: CASSYEGYETQYF.